This T cell receptor beta chain derives from a study of control samples from healthy donors and cancer patients. Germline CDR1 is SGHRS and CDR2 is YFSETQ. The CDR3 length is 15 residues. V dropped 4 bases and J dropped 8; count of bases not matched to a gene: 9. Generated by immunoSEQ multiplex PCR, the TCRdb table keeps only in-frame clones and is missing some. The table records approximately 210,000 clones, about 90% of them present only once. The material sequenced was blood. This receptor was identified in a man aged 25-40 years in good health. This rearrangement joins TRBV5-1 to TRBJ1-2; 12 bases align to TRBD1. CDR3 nucleotide sequence: TGCGCCAGCAGCCATGGGGGACAGGGGGCACAAGGCTACACCTTC. It encodes CASSHGGQGAQGYTF.